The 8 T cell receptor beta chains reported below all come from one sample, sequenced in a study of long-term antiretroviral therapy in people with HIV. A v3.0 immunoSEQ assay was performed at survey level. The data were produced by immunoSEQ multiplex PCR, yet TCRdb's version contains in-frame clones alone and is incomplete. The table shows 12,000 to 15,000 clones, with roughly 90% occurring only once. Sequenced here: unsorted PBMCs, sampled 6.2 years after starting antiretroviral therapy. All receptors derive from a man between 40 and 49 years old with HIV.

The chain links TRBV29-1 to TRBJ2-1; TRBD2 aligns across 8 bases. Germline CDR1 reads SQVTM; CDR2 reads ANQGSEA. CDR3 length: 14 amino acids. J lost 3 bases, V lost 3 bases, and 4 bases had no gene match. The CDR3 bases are TGCAGCGTTGATCAAGCGGGAGTCTACAATGAGCAGTTCTTC. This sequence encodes CSVDQAGVYNEQFF.

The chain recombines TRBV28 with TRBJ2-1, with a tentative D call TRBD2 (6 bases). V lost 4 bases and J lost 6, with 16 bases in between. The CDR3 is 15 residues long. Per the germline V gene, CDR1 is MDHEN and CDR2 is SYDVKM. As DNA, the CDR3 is TGTGCCAGCAGTTCGGGACTTGGGGACCTCAATGAGCAGTTCTTC. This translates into CASSSGLGDLNEQFF.

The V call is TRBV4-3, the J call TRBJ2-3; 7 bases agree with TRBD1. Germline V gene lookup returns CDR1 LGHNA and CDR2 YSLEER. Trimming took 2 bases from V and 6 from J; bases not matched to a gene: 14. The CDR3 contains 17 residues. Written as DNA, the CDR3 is TGCGCCAGCAGCCAACCCCAAGCAAGGGGGCGGGTGGATACGCAGTATTTT. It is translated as CASSQPQARGRVDTQYF.

The DNA for the CDR3 is TGTGCCAGCAGTCCTGACAGTTCCACCGGGGAGCTGTTTTTT. It is translated as CASSPDSSTGELFF. The rearrangement joins TRBV5-5 to TRBJ2-2, with a possible D match to TRBD1 (5 bases). The germline V gene encodes CDR1 SGHKS and CDR2 YYEKEE (reference sequence). V was clipped by 5 bases and J by 4 bases, with 12 bases between them. CDR3 length: 14 amino acids.

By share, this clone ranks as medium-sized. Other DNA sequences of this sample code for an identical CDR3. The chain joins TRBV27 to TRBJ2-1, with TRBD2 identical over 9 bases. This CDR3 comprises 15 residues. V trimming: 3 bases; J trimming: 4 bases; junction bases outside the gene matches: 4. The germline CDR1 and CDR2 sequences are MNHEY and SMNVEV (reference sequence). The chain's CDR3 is CASSFPSGRYNEQFF. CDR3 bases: TGTGCCAGCAGTTTCCCCAGCGGGAGGTACAATGAGCAGTTCTTC.

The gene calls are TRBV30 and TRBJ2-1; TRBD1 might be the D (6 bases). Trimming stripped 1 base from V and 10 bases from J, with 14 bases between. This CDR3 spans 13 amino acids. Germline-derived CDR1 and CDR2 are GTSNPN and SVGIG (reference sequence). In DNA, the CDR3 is TGTGCCTGGAGTGATCAGGGGCCCTTCGAGCAGTTCTTC. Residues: CAWSDQGPFEQFF.

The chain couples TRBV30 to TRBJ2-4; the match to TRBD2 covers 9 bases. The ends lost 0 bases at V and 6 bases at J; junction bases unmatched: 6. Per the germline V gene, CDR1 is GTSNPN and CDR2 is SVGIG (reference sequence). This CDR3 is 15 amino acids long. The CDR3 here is CAWSVSSGNRNIQYF. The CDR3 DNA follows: TGTGCCTGGAGTGTATCTAGCGGGAATAGAAACATTCAGTACTTC.

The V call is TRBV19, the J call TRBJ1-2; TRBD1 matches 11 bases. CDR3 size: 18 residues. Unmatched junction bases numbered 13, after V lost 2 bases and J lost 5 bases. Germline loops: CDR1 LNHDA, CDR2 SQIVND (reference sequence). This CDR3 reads CASSINGGGQGAQYGYTF. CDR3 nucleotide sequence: TGTGCCAGTAGTATAAACGGTGGTGGACAGGGGGCGCAGTATGGCTACACCTTC.